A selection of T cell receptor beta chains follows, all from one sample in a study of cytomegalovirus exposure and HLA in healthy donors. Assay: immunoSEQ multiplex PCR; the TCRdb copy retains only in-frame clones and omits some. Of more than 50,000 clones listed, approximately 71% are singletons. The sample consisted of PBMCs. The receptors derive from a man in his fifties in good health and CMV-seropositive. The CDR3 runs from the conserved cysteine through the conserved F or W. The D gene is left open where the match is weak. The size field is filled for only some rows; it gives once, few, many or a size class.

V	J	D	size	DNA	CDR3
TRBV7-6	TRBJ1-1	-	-	TGTGCCAGCAGCTCGGACAGTGGGACTGAAGCTTTCTTT	CASSSDSGTEAFF
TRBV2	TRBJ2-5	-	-	TGTGCCAGCAGTGAACGGGAGACCCAGTACTTC	CASSERETQYF
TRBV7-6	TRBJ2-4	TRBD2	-	TGTGCCAGCAGCCCCGGGACTAGCGCACGGACGTTGTACTTC	CASSPGTSARTLYF
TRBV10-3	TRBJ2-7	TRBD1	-	TGTGCCATCAGTGACCTTGGACAGGGGTACGAGCAGTACTTC	CAISDLGQGYEQYF
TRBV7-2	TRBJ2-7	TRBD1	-	TGTGCCAGCAGCTTAACGGACAGGGTTTACGAGCAGTACTTC	CASSLTDRVYEQYF
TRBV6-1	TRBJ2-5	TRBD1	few	TGTGCCAGCAGCTCGGACAGGGCCCTGAGGACCCAGTACTTC	CASSSDRALRTQYF
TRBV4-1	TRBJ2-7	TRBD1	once	TGCGCCAGCAGCCCTAGAGGGGAGCCTTGGTCCAGGGGGAACTACGAGCAGTACTTC	CASSPRGEPWSRGNYEQYF
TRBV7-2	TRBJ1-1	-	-	TGTGCCAGCAGCCCCCCGGCCCGGGCTGAAGCTTTCTTT	CASSPPARAEAFF
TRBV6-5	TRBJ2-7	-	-	TGTGCCAGCAGTTACTCGGCAGGTACATACTACGAGCAGTACTTC	CASSYSAGTYYEQYF
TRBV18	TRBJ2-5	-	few	TGTGCCAGCTCACCAGATACAGGGAGAGAGACCCAGTACTTC	CASSPDTGRETQYF
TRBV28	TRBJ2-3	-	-	TGTGCCAGCAGTTCGGGAGCGGATACGCAGTATTTT	CASSSGADTQYF